The sequence of this T cell receptor (beta chain) was determined in a study of blood T cell repertoires in COVID-19. The assay was immunoSEQ multiplex PCR, and TCRdb's table has in-frame clones only and misses some. This sample has 200,000 to 300,000 clones; approximately 92% occur once, and the top ten carry approximately 2.6%. Patients from Seattle were sampled longitudinally, starting during active infection. With 1 base clipped from V and 2 bases from J, the junction kept 5 bases outside the gene matches. The CDR3 totals 16 residues. Germline lookup yields CDR1 LNHDA and CDR2 SQIVND (reference sequence).

The source of this sequence is a young adult with COVID-19, enrolled during active disease. The V gene is TRBV19, the J gene TRBJ2-3; 8 bases are shared with TRBD2. The source material was peripheral blood. DNA of the CDR3: TGTGCCAGTAGTATAGGCGGGACTAGGTCCACAGATACGCAGTATTTT. Translating gives CASSIGGTRSTDTQYF.